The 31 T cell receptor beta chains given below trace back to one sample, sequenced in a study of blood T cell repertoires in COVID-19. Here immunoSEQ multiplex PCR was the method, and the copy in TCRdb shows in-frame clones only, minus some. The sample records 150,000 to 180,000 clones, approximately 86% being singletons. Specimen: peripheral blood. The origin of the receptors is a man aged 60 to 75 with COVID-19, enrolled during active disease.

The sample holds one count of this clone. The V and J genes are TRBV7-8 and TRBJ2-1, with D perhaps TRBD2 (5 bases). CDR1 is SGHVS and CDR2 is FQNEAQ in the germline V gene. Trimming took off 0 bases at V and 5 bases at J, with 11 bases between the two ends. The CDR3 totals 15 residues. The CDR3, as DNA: TGTGCCAGCAGCTTAGCAAGCGGATGGAACAATGAGCAGTTCTTC. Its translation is CASSLASGWNNEQFF.

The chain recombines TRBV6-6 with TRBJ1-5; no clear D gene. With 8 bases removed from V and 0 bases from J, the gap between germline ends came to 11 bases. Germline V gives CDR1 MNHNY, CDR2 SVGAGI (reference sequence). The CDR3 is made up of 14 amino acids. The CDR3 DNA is TGTGCCAGCCGACTGATGGGTAGCAATCAGCCCCAGCATTTT. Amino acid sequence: CASRLMGSNQPQHF.

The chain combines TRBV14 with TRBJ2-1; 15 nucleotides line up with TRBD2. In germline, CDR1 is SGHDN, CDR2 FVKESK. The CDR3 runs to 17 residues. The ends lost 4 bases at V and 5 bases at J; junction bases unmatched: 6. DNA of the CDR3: TGTGCCAGCAGCCCCCGGACTAGCGGGAGGGTAGACAATGAGCAGTTCTTC. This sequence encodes CASSPRTSGRVDNEQFF.

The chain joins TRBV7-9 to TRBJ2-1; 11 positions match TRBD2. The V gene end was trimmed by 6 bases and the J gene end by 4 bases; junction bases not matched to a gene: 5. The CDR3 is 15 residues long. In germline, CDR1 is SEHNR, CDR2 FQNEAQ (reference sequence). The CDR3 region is CASSLLAGGYNEQFF. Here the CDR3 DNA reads TGTGCCAGCAGTTTGCTAGCGGGGGGATACAATGAGCAGTTCTTC.

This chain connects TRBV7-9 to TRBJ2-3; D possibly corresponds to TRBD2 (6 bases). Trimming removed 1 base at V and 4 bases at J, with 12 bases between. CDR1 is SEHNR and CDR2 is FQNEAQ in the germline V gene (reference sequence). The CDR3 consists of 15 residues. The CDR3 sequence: CASSLVPPGADTQYF. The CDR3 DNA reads TGTGCCAGCAGCTTAGTTCCTCCGGGGGCAGATACGCAGTATTTT.

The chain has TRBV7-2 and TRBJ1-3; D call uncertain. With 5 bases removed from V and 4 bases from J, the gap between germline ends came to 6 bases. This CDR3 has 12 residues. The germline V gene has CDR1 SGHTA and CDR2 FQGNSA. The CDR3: CASSAQGNTIYF. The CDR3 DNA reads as TGTGCCAGCAGCGCTCAGGGAAACACCATATATTTT.

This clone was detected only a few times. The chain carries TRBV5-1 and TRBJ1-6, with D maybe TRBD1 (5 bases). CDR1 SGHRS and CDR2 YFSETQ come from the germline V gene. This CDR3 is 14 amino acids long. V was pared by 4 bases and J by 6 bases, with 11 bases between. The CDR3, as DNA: TGCGCCAGCAGCCTAGGGGTCAGTAATTCACCCCTCCACTTT. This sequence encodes CASSLGVSNSPLHF.

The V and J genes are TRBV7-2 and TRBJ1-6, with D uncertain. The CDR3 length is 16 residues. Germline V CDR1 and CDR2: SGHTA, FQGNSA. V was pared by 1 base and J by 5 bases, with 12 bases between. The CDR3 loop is CASSLVGGNNNSPLHF. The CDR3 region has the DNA TGTGCCAGCAGCTTAGTGGGCGGGAACAATAATTCACCCCTCCACTTT.

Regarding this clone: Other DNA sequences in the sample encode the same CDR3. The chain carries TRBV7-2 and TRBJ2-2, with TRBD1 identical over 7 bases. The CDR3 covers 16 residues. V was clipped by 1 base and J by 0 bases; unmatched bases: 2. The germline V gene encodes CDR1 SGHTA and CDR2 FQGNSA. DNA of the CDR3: TGTGCCAGCAGCTTAGGGGGGACAGCGAACACCGGGGAGCTGTTTTTT. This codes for CASSLGGTANTGELFF.

The CDR3 reads CASSLLEGGELFF. CDR3 DNA sequence: TGTGCCAGCAGTTTGTTGGAGGGCGGGGAGCTGTTTTTT. The chain employs TRBV12-3 or TRBV12-4 and TRBJ2-2; possible D gene TRBD2, 6 bases. V was pared by 3 bases and J by 7 bases, with 9 bases between. CDR3 length equals 13 residues.

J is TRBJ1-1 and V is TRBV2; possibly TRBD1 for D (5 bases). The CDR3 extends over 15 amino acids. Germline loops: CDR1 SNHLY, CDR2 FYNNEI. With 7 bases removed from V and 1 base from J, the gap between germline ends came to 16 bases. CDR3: CASIMSTGGNTEAFF. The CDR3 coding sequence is TGTGCCAGCATTATGTCTACGGGGGGGAACACTGAAGCTTTCTTT. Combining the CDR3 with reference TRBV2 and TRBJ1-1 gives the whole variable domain EPEVTQTPSHQVTQMGQEVILRCVPISNHLYFYWYRQILGQKVEFLVSFYNNEISEKSEIFDDQFSVERPDGSNFTLKIRSTKLEDSAMYFCASIMSTGGNTEAFFGQGTRLTVV.

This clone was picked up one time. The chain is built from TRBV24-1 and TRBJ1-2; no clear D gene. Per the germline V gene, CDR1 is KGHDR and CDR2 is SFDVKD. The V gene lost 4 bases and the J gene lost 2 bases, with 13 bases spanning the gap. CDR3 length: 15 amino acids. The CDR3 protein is CATSDTDPANYGYTF. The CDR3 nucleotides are TGTGCCACCAGTGACACAGATCCTGCGAACTATGGCTACACCTTC.

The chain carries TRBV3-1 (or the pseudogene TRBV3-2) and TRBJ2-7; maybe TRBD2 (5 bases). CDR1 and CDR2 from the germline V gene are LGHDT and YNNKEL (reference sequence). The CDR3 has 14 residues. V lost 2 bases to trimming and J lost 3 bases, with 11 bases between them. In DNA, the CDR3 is TGTGCCAGCAGCCAATCGGGGTCAGGCTACGAGCAGTACTTC. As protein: CASSQSGSGYEQYF.

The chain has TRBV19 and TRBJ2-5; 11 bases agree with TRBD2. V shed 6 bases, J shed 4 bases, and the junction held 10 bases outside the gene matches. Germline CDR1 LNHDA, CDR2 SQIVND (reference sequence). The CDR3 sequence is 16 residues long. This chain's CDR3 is CASRGTSGSQGETQYF. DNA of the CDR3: TGTGCCAGTAGGGGGACTAGCGGCTCCCAGGGAGAGACCCAGTACTTC.

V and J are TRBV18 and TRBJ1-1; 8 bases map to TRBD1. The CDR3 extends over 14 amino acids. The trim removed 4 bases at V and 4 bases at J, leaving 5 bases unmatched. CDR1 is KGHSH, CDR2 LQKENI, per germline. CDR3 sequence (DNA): TGTGCCAGCTCACAGGACAGGGCGGGCACTGAAGCTTTCTTT. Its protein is CASSQDRAGTEAFF.

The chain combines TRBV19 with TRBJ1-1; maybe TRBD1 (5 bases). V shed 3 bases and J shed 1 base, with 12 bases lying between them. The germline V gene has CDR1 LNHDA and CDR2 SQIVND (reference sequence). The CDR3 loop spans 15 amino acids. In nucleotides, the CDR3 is TGTGCCAGTAGTATTAAAGTAACAGGGAACACTGAAGCTTTCTTT. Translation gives CASSIKVTGNTEAFF.

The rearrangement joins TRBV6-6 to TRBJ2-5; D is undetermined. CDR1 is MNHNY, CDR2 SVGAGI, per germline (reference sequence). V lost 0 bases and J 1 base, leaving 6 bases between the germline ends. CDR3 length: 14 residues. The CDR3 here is CASSYSNSQETQYF. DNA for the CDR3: TGTGCCAGCAGTTACTCGAACAGCCAAGAGACCCAGTACTTC.

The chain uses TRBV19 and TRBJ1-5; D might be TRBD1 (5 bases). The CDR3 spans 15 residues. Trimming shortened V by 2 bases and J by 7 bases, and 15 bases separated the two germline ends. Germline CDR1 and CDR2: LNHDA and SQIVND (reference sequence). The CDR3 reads CASSITGEVGQPQHF. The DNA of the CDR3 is TGTGCCAGTAGTATAACGGGGGAGGTCGGACAGCCCCAGCATTTT.

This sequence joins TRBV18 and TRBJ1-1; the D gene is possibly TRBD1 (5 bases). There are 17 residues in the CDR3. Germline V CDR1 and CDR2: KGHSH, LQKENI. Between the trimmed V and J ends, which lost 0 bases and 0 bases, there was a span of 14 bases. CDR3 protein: CASSPPGREGMNTEAFF. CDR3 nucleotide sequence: TGTGCCAGCTCACCACCCGGCAGGGAGGGAATGAACACTGAAGCTTTCTTT.

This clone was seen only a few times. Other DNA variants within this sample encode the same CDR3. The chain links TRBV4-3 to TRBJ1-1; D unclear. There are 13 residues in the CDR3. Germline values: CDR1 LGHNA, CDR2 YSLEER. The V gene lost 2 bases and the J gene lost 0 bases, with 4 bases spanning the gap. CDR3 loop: CASSQSVNTEAFF. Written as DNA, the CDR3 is TGCGCCAGCAGCCAATCAGTGAACACTGAAGCTTTCTTT.

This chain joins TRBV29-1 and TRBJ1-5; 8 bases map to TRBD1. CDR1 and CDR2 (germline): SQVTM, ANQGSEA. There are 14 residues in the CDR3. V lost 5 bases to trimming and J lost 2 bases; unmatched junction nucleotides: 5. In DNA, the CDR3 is TGCAGCGTTACCGGGACAGGAGGCAATCAGCCCCAGCATTTT. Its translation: CSVTGTGGNQPQHF.

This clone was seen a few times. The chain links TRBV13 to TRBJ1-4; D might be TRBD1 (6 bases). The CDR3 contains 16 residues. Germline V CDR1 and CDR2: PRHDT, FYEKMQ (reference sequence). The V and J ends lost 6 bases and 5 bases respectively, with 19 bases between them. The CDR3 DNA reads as TGTGCCAGCAGTTTACGCCGAGAGGGGGTGAATGAAAAACTGTTTTTT. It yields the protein CASSLRREGVNEKLFF.

The CDR3 region has the DNA TGTGCCAGCAGTCCTGGGACAGGGGGCTATGGTGATGAAAAACTGTTTTTT. Translating gives CASSPGTGGYGDEKLFF. This chain links TRBV27 with TRBJ1-4; 12 nucleotides align to TRBD1. The CDR3 is made up of 17 amino acids. J gave up 6 bases and V 5 bases, and 10 bases lay outside the gene matches. Germline assignment: CDR1 MNHEY and CDR2 SMNVEV (reference sequence). The full variable domain, rest sourced from reference TRBV27 and TRBJ1-4, is EAQVTQNPRYLITVTGKKLTVTCSQNMNHEYMSWYRQDPGLGLRQIYYSMNVEVTDKGDVPEGYKVSRKEKRNFPLILESPSPNQTSLYFCASSPGTGGYGDEKLFFGSGTQLSVL.

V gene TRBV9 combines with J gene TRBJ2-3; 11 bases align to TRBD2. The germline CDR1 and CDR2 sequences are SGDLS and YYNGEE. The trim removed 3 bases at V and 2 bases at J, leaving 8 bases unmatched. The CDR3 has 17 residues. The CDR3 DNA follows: TGTGCCAGCAGCGCCCTCCTAGCGGGAGGCGACACAGATACGCAGTATTTT. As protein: CASSALLAGGDTDTQYF. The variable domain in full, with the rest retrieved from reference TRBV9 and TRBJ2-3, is DSGVTQTPKHLITATGQRVTLRCSPRSGDLSVYWYQQSLDQGLQFLIQYYNGEERAKGNILERFSAQQFPDLHSELNLSSLELGDSALYFCASSALLAGGDTDTQYFGPGTRLTVL.

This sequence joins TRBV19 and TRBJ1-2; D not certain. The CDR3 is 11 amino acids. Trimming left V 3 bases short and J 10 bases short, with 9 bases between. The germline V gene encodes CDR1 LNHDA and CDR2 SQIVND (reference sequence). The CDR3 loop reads CASSIGRFYTF. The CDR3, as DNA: TGTGCCAGTAGTATTGGCAGGTTCTACACCTTC.

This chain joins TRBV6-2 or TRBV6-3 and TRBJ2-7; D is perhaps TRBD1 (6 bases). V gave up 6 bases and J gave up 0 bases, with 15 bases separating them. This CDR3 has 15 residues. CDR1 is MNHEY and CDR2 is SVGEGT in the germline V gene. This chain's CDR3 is CASSRDTVSSYEQYF. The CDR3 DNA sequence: TGTGCCAGCAGCCGGGACACCGTAAGCTCCTACGAGCAGTACTTC.

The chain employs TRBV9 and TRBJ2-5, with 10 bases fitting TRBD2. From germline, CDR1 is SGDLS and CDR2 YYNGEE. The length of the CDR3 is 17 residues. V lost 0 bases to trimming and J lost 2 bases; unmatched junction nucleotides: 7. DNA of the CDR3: TGTGCCAGCAGCGTAGGTGGTAGCGGGGGGCTGCAAGAGACCCAGTACTTC. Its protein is CASSVGGSGGLQETQYF.

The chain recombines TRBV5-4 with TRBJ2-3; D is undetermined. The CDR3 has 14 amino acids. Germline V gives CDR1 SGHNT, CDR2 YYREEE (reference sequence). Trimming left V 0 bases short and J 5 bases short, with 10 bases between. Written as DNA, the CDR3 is TGTGCCAGCAGCTTGGAACTCGTAAGAGATACGCAGTATTTT. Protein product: CASSLELVRDTQYF.

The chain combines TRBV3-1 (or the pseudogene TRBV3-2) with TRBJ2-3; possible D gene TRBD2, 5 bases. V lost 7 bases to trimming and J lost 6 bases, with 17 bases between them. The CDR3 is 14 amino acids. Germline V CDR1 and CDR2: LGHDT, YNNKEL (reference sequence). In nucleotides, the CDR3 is TGTGCCAGCAAACTAGGACTGAGATTGGATACGCAGTATTTT. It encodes CASKLGLRLDTQYF.

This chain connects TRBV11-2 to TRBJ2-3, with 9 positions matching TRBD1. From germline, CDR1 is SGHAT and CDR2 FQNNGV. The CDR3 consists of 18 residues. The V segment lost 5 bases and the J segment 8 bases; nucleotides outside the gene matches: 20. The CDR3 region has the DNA TGTGCCAGCAGCCGATGGGTGGCGGGACAGGGAGGGAGTGGTACGCAGTATTTT. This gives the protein CASSRWVAGQGGSGTQYF.

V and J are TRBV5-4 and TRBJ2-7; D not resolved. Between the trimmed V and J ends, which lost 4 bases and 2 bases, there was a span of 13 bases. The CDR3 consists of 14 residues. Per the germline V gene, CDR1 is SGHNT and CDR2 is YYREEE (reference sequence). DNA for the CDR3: TGTGCCAGCAGCGCAGGATCGATCACCTACGAGCAGTACTTC. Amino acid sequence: CASSAGSITYEQYF.